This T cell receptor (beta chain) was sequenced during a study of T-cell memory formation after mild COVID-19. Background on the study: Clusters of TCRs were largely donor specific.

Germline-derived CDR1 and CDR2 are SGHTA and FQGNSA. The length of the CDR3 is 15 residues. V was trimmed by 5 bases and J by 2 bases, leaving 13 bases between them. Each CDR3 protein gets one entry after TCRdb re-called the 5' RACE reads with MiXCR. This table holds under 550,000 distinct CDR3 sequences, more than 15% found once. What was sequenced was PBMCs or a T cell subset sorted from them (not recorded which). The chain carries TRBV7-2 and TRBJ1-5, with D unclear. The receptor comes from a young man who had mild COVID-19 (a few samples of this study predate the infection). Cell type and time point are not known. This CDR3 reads CASSLVANGNQPQHF. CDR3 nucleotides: TGTGCCAGCAGCCTCGTCGCGAACGGCAATCAGCCCCAGCATTTT.